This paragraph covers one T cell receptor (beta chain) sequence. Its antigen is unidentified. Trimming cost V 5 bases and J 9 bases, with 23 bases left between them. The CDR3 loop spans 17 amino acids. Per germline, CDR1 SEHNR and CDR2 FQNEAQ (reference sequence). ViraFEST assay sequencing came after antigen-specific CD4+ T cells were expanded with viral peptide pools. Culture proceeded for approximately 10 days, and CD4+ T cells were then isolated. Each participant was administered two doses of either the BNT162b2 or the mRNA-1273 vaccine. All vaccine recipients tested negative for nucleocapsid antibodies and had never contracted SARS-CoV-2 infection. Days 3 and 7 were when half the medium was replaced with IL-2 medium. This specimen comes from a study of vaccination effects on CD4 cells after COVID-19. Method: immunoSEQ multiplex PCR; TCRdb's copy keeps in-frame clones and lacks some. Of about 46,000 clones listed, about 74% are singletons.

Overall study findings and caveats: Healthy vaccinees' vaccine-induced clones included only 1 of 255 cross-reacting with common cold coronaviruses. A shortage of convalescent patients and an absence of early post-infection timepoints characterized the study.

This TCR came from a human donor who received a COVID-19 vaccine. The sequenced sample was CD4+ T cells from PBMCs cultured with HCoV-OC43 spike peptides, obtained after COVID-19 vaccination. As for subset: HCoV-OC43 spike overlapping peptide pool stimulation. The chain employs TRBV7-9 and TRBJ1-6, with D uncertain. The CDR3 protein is CASSLKSGGRGFSPLHF. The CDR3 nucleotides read TGTGCCAGCAGCCTCAAGTCTGGAGGTCGGGGATTTTCACCCCTCCACTTT. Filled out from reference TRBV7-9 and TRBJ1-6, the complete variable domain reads DTGVSQNPRHKITKRGQNVTFRCDPISEHNRLYWYRQTLGQGPEFLTYFQNEAQLEKSRLLSDRFSAERPKGSFSTLEIQRTEQGDSAMYLCASSLKSGGRGFSPLHFGNGTRLTVT.